Below, 29 T cell receptor beta chains from the same sample are listed, as sequenced in a study of vaccination and CD4 T cells after COVID-19. The Oncomine TCR Beta short-read assay sequenced DNA from cultured CD4+ T cells. Using its own MiXCR run on the PCR reads, TCRdb lists one record per CDR3 protein. This table holds about 13,000 distinct CDR3 sequences, about two fifths found once. Their antigens are not known. As to treatment: roughly 11-day PBMC culture with coronavirus spike peptide pools or control peptides (ViraFEST assay). Sequencing was carried out using CD4+ T cells from blood, cultured in vitro. All receptors derive from a human donor who had recovered from COVID-19.

The chain employs TRBV6-2 or TRBV6-3 and TRBJ1-5; tentatively, D is TRBD1 (5 bases). Trimming took 7 bases from V and 5 from J, leaving 15 bases between them. CDR1 and CDR2 (germline): MNHEY, SVGEGT. The CDR3 has 14 residues. The CDR3 loop reads CASTDSAGHQPQHF. The DNA for the CDR3 is TGTGCCAGCACCGACAGTGCGGGCCATCAGCCCCAGCATTTT.

CDR3 in DNA: TGTGCCACCAGCAAAGCGGCCACCCAAGAGACCCAGTACTTC. It codes for CATSKAATQETQYF. This chain joins TRBV15 and TRBJ2-5; weak D call: TRBD2 (5 bases). Trimming took 4 bases from V and 1 from J, leaving 10 bases between them. Germline V gene data show CDR1 as LNHNV and CDR2 as YYDKDF (reference sequence). The CDR3 length is 14 residues.

This clonotype was counted between two and nine times. V and J are TRBV10-3 and TRBJ1-2; D gene ambiguous. The germline V gene encodes CDR1 ENHRY and CDR2 SYGVKD. The CDR3 sequence is 12 residues long. Trimming shortened V by 8 bases and J by 0 bases, and 7 bases separated the two germline ends. The DNA of the CDR3 is TGTGCCATCCAGCGAGCTAACTATGGCTACACCTTC. Translation gives CAIQRANYGYTF.

V is TRBV10-3 and J is TRBJ1-2; unclear D gene. V was clipped by 4 bases and J by 4 bases, with 7 bases between them. This CDR3 is 12 amino acids long. Germline V gene data show CDR1 as ENHRY and CDR2 as SYGVKD. The CDR3 protein is CAISAETYGYTF. The CDR3 nucleotides read TGTGCCATCAGTGCTGAAACCTATGGCTACACCTTC.

The chain employs TRBV7-8 and TRBJ2-7; D is possibly TRBD2 (6 bases). The germline V gene has CDR1 SGHVS and CDR2 FQNEAQ. This CDR3 contains 16 residues. Trimming left V 1 base short and J 4 bases short, with 17 bases between. The CDR3 nucleotides read TGTGCCAGCAGCTTAGTTAACCGGGAGTTAAGGTACGAGCAGTACTTC. This translates into CASSLVNRELRYEQYF.

The rearrangement uses TRBV7-9 and TRBJ1-1; 10 nucleotides match TRBD1. The CDR3 totals 13 residues. Germline values: CDR1 SEHNR, CDR2 FQNEAQ (reference sequence). V gave up 5 bases and J gave up 11 bases; unmatched junction bases: 8. The CDR3 loop reads CASSVGQGESAFF. The DNA for the CDR3 is TGTGCCAGCAGCGTAGGACAGGGGGAGAGCGCTTTCTTT.

There are a few counts of this clonotype. The J gene is TRBJ2-1, the V gene TRBV6-1; 14 nucleotides match TRBD2. J gave up 10 bases and V 1 base, and 15 bases lay outside the gene matches. Germline assignment: CDR1 MNHNS and CDR2 SASEGT. CDR3 length: 19 residues. The CDR3 sequence: CASSEVLVGLAGAGREQFF. The DNA for the CDR3 is TGTGCCAGCAGTGAAGTATTAGTGGGACTAGCGGGAGCCGGAAGGGAGCAGTTCTTC.

This clonotype was counted between two and nine times. The rearrangement links TRBV15 to TRBJ2-3; 9 bases are shared with TRBD2. The CDR3 contains 15 residues. CDR1 and CDR2 from the germline V gene are LNHNV and YYDKDF (reference sequence). Trimming took 2 bases from V and 4 from J; bases not matched to a gene: 4. The CDR3, as DNA: TGTGCCACCAGCAGAAATAGCGGGAGTGCAGATACGCAGTATTTT. Encoded protein: CATSRNSGSADTQYF.

This chain uses TRBV6-2 or TRBV6-3 with TRBJ2-5; 7 nucleotides line up with TRBD1. The CDR3 extends over 12 amino acids. Trimming took 5 bases from V and 4 from J; bases not matched to a gene: 1. CDR1 is MNHEY and CDR2 is SVGEGT in the germline V gene. DNA for the CDR3: TGTGCCAGCAGTAGGGACAGAGAGACCCAGTACTTC. This translates into CASSRDRETQYF.

This sequence joins TRBV30 and TRBJ2-7, with a tentative D call TRBD2 (5 bases). The CDR3 length is 13 residues. V dropped 3 bases and J dropped 1 base, with 10 bases sitting between them. Germline-derived CDR1 and CDR2 are GTSNPN and SVGIG (reference sequence). CDR3 sequence reads: CAWRRRWSYEQYF. In nucleotides, the CDR3 is TGTGCCTGGAGGAGGAGGTGGTCCTACGAGCAGTACTTC.

This chain links TRBV6-5 with TRBJ2-7; TRBD2 agrees at 12 bases. With V trimmed by 2 bases and J by 5 bases, 7 bases remained unmatched. Germline V gene lookup returns CDR1 MNHEY and CDR2 SVGAGI. The CDR3 runs 16 residues. CDR3 nucleotides: TGTGCCAGCAGTTACGATTTACTAGCGGGGGGCAACGAGCAGTACTTC. The encoded protein is CASSYDLLAGGNEQYF.

The chain recombines TRBV12-3 or TRBV12-4 with TRBJ2-1; tentatively, D is TRBD1 or TRBD2 (5 bases each). Trimming took off 8 bases at V and 5 bases at J, with 19 bases between the two ends. The CDR3 covers 15 residues. CDR3 region: CASAPGKGGHNEQFF. The CDR3 nucleotides read TGTGCCAGCGCCCCAGGGAAGGGCGGGCACAATGAGCAGTTCTTC.

The chain is built from TRBV5-1 and TRBJ2-5; the D is unclear. The CDR3 is 12 residues long. The ends were cut back, 1 base at V and 4 bases at J, with 5 bases in the middle. Germline-derived CDR1 and CDR2 are SGHRS and YFSETQ. In DNA form, the CDR3 reads TGCGCCAGCAGCTTGACGGGAGAGACCCAGTACTTC. Protein sequence: CASSLTGETQYF.

This clonotype is judged medium-sized. This chain uses TRBV2 with TRBJ1-5; D perhaps matches TRBD1 (6 bases). CDR3 length: 13 residues. Germline CDR1 reads SNHLY; CDR2 reads FYNNEI. Deletions cut 8 bases from V and 5 bases from J, with 13 bases between. CDR3 sequence (DNA): TGTGCCAGCGTACGGGACATAGATCAGCCCCAGCATTTT. Translated, it gives CASVRDIDQPQHF.

This clonotype is medium-sized. V is TRBV24-1 and J is TRBJ1-5; 8 bases map to TRBD1. There are 16 residues in the CDR3. CDR1 KGHDR and CDR2 SFDVKD come from the germline V gene. With 4 bases clipped from V and 3 bases from J, the junction kept 7 bases outside the gene matches. In DNA form, the CDR3 reads TGTGCCACCAGTGACTCCCGACAGGGGCCCAATCAGCCCCAGCATTTT. Translating it yields CATSDSRQGPNQPQHF.

The sample holds a few counts of this clonotype. The rearrangement joins TRBV6-5 to TRBJ2-5, with D perhaps matching TRBD1 (5 bases). CDR1 and CDR2 from the germline V gene are MNHEY and SVGAGI. The V gene lost 4 bases and the J gene lost 5 bases, with 17 bases spanning the gap. The CDR3 loop spans 15 amino acids. CDR3 in DNA: TGTGCCAGCAGTTCACCCCAGGGTACTGGGGAGACCCAGTACTTC. Residues: CASSSPQGTGETQYF.

The CDR3 region is CASSPRGGGGDTQYF. The CDR3 nucleotides are TGTGCCAGCAGCCCCCGGGGGGGCGGAGGGGATACGCAGTATTTT. The chain recombines TRBV7-6 with TRBJ2-3; the match to TRBD2 covers 8 bases. The CDR3 length is 15 residues. Germline V gene sequence: CDR1 SGHVS, CDR2 FNYEAQ. Unmatched junction bases numbered 10, after V lost 5 bases and J lost 6 bases.

The genes are TRBV12-3 or TRBV12-4 and TRBJ1-4; no firm D call. The CDR3 runs to 16 residues. Deletions cut 5 bases from V and 0 bases from J, with 13 bases between. CDR3 amino acids: CASSRTDYATNEKLFF. CDR3 sequence (DNA): TGTGCCAGCAGTCGTACAGACTATGCAACTAATGAAAAACTGTTTTTT.

The CDR3 bases are TGTGCCAGCACCCCAAGGGCAGAGAACTATGGCTACACCTTC. Protein product: CASTPRAENYGYTF. V usage is TRBV5-4 and J usage is TRBJ1-2; D gene unclear. The CDR3 has 14 amino acids. Germline V CDR1 and CDR2: SGHNT, YYREEE (reference sequence). The V end was cut by 6 bases, the J end by 2 bases, with 14 bases between.

This clonotype has more than one count but fewer than ten. This sequence joins TRBV20-1 and TRBJ2-7, with D tentatively TRBD1 (6 bases). Looked up from germline, CDR1 is DFQATT and CDR2 is SNEGSKA (reference sequence). Between the trimmed V and J ends, which lost 5 bases and 2 bases, there was a span of 28 bases. The CDR3 is 18 amino acids. The CDR3 nucleotides read TGCAGTGCTCCCAGCCCCCCGACAGGTAGGGGGACCACCTACGAGCAGTACTTC. It codes for CSAPSPPTGRGTTYEQYF.

This chain joins TRBV5-1 and TRBJ1-4, with 9 bases identical to TRBD1. The V and J ends lost 4 bases and 6 bases, in that order; junction bases with no gene match: 7. Germline V lookup: CDR1 SGHRS, CDR2 YFSETQ. This CDR3 contains 15 residues. For the CDR3, the DNA is TGCGCCAGCAGCGGGTCAGGGACAGGGCATGAAAAACTGTTTTTT. It encodes CASSGSGTGHEKLFF.

The chain is built from TRBV6-1 and TRBJ2-7; D remains ambiguous. The CDR3 covers 12 residues. Trimming left V 3 bases short and J 7 bases short, with 10 bases between. Per germline, CDR1 MNHNS and CDR2 SASEGT. CDR3 coding DNA: TGTGCCAGCAGTGACCCCGGGTGGGAGCAGTACTTC. This sequence encodes CASSDPGWEQYF.

This sequence joins TRBV24-1 and TRBJ2-1; 9 nucleotides agree with TRBD1. CDR3 length: 15 residues. The ends lost 2 bases at V and 6 bases at J; junction bases unmatched: 4. CDR1 is KGHDR and CDR2 is SFDVKD in the germline V gene. The CDR3 sequence is CATSDSGTGSNEQFF. In nucleotides, the CDR3 is TGTGCCACCAGTGATTCCGGGACAGGGAGCAATGAGCAGTTCTTC.

V is TRBV11-2 and J is TRBJ1-1; a possible D gene is TRBD1 (6 bases). Germline loops: CDR1 SGHAT, CDR2 FQNNGV. There are 13 residues in the CDR3. Trimming pared 3 bases from V and 5 bases from J, leaving 10 bases between. CDR3 nucleotides: TGTGCCAGCAGCTTGGACAGCGGGACTGAAGCTTTCTTT. This encodes CASSLDSGTEAFF.

The CDR3 sequence: CASRRSTDTQYF. DNA for the CDR3: TGCGCCAGCAGAAGGTCCACAGATACGCAGTATTTT. This chain links TRBV5-1 with TRBJ2-3; D gene uncertain. The CDR3 loop spans 12 amino acids. V lost 5 bases, J lost 2 bases, and 6 bases lay in between. Germline V gene sequence: CDR1 SGHRS, CDR2 YFSETQ. The whole variable domain, filled in from reference TRBV5-1 and TRBJ2-3, reads KAGVTQTPRYLIKTRGQQVTLSCSPISGHRSVSWYQQTPGQGLQFLFEYFSETQRNKGNFPGRFSGRQFSNSRSEMNVSTLELGDSALYLCASRRSTDTQYFGPGTRLTVL.

This clonotype was observed a handful of times. V gene TRBV19 combines with J gene TRBJ1-1; 7 nucleotides agree with TRBD1. V gave up 10 bases and J gave up 1 base; unmatched junction bases: 15. The CDR3 contains 16 residues. From germline, CDR1 is LNHDA and CDR2 SQIVND (reference sequence). Written as DNA, the CDR3 is TGTGCCACCCTAGGTAGAGGGGGCATCTCGAACACTGAAGCTTTCTTT. The encoded protein is CATLGRGGISNTEAFF.

V gene TRBV18 combines with J gene TRBJ2-7; D is possibly TRBD1 (5 bases). V gave up 0 bases and J gave up 11 bases, with 20 bases separating them. This CDR3 is 15 amino acids long. Germline CDR1 is KGHSH and CDR2 is LQKENI. The CDR3 loop reads CASSPPARAAGSEYF. CDR3 nucleotides: TGTGCCAGCTCACCACCGGCGCGAGCCGCAGGGTCGGAGTACTTC. Full variable domain (rest looked up from reference TRBV18 and TRBJ2-7): NAGVMQNPRHLVRRRGQEARLRCSPMKGHSHVYWYRQLPEEGLKFMVYLQKENIIDESGMPKERFSAEFPKEGPSILRIQQVVRGDSAAYFCASSPPARAAGSEYFGPGTRLTVT.

The chain recombines TRBV24-1 with TRBJ1-1, with D perhaps matching TRBD1 (6 bases). V was clipped by 7 bases and J by 0 bases, with 8 bases between them. Germline loops: CDR1 KGHDR, CDR2 SFDVKD. This CDR3 is built from 13 residues. CDR3 coding DNA: TGTGCCACCAGGGACAGTTTGAACACTGAAGCTTTCTTT. This gives the protein CATRDSLNTEAFF.

About this clonotype itself: Compared with germline, one end of the junction differs, possibly owing to a read error. This chain connects TRBV6-1 to TRBJ1-1, with TRBD1 matching 7 bases. CDR1 and CDR2 from the germline V gene are MNHNS and SASEGT. This CDR3 spans 14 amino acids. The CDR3 sequence: CASTETGVVTEAFF. The CDR3 DNA reads TGTGCCAGCACTGAAACAGGGGTCGTCACTGAAGCTTTCTTT.